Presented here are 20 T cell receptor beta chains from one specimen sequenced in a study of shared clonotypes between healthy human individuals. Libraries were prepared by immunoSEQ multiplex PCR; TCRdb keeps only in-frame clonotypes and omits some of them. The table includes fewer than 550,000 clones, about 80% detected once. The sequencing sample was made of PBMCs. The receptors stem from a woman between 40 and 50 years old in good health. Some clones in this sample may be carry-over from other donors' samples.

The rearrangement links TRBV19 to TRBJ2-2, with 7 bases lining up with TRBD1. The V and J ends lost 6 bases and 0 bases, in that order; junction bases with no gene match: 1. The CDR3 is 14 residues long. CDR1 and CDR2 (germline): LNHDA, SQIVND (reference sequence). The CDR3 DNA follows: TGTGCCAGTAGGGACAGGCCGAACACCGGGGAGCTGTTTTTT. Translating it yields CASRDRPNTGELFF.

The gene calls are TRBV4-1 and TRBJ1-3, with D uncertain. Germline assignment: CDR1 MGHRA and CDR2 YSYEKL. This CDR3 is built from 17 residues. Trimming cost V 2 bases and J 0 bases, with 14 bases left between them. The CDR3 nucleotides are TGCGCCAGCAGCCAACTCGACATGGGATTCTCTGGAAACACCATATATTTT. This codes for CASSQLDMGFSGNTIYF.

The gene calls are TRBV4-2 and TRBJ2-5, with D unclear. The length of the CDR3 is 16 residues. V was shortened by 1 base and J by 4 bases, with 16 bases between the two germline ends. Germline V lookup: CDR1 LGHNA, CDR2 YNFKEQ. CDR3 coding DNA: TGTGCCAGCAGCCAAGGGGAAGCCAGGATGAGAGAGACCCAGTACTTC. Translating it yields CASSQGEARMRETQYF.

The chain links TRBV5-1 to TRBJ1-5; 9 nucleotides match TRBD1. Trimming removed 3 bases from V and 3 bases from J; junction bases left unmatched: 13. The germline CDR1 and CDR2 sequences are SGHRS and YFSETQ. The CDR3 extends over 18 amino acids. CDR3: CASSWSRDRDGANQPQHF. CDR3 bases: TGCGCCAGCAGCTGGTCCCGGGACAGGGACGGGGCCAATCAGCCCCAGCATTTT.

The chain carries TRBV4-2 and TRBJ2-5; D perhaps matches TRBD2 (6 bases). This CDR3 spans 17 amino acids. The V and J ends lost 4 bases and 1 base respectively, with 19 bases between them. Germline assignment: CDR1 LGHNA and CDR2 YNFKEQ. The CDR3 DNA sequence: TGTGCCAGCAGCCGCAATTGGGCCACCGGGAGCCAAGAGACCCAGTACTTC. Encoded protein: CASSRNWATGSQETQYF.

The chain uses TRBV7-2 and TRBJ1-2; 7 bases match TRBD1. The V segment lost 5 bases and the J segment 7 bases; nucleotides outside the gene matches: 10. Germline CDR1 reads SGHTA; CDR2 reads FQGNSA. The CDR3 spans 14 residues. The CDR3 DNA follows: TGTGCCAGCAGCACCCGACAGGGCCGGGCTGGCTACACCTTC. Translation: CASSTRQGRAGYTF.

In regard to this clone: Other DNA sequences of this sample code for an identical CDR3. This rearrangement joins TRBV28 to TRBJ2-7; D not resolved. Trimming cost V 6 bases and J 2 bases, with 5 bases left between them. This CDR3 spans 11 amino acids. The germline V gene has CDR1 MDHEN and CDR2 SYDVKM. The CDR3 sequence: CASRSPYEQYF. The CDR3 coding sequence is TGTGCCAGCAGATCGCCCTACGAGCAGTACTTC.

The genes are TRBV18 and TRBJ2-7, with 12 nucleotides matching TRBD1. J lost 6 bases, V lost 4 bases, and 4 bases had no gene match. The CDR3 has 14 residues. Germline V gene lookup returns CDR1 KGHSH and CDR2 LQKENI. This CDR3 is CASSRDRGRGEQYF. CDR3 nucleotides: TGTGCCAGCTCACGGGACAGGGGGCGAGGCGAGCAGTACTTC.

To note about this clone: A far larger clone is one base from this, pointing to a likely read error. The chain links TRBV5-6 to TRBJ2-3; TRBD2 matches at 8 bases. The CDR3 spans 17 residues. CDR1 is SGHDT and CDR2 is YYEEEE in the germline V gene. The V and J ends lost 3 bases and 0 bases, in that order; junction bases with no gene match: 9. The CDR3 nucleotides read TGTGCCAGCAGCTGTACTAGCGGACATGCTAGCACAGATACGCAGTATTTT. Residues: CASSCTSGHASTDTQYF.

The CDR3 loop reads CASSFPSTDTQYF. DNA of the CDR3: TGTGCCAGCAGCTTCCCTAGCACAGATACGCAGTATTTT. The chain recombines TRBV7-2 with TRBJ2-3, with D uncertain. Germline V CDR1 and CDR2: SGHTA, FQGNSA. This CDR3 is 13 amino acids long. The V and J ends lost 3 bases and 0 bases respectively, with 4 bases between them.

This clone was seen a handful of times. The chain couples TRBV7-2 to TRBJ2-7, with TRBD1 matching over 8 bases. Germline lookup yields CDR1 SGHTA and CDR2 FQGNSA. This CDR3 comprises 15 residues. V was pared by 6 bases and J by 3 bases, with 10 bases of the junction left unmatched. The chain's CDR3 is CASSPGQGIFYEQYF. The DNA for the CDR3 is TGTGCCAGCAGTCCTGGACAGGGCATCTTCTACGAGCAGTACTTC. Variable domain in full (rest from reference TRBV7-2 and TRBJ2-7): GAGVSQSPSNKVTEKGKDVELRCDPISGHTALYWYRQSLGQGLEFLIYFQGNSAPDKSGLPSDRFSAERTGGSVSTLTIQRTQQEDSAVYLCASSPGQGIFYEQYFGPGTRLTVT.

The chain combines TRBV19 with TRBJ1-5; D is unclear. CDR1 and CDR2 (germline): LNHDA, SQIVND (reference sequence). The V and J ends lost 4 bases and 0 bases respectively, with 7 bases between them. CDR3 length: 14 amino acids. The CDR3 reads CASSREYSNQPQHF. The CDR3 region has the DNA TGTGCCAGTAGTAGGGAGTATAGCAATCAGCCCCAGCATTTT.

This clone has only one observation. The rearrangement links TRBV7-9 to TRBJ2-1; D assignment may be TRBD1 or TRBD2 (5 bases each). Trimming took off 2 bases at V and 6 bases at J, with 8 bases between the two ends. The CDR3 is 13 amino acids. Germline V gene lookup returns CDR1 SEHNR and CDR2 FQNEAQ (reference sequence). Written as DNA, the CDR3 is TGTGCCAGCAGCTTACTGGGGGTCAATGAGCAGTTCTTC. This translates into CASSLLGVNEQFF.

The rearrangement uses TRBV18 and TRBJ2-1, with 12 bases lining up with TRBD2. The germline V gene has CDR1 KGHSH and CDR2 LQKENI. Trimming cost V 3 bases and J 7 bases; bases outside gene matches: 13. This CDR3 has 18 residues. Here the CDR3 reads CASSPNTQTSGRRNEQFF. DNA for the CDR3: TGTGCCAGCTCACCTAATACGCAGACTAGCGGGAGACGGAATGAGCAGTTCTTC.

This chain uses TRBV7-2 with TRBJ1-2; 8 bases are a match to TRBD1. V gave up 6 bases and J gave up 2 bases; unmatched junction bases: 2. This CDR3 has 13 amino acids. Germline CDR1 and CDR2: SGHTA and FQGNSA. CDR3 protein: CASRAGGNYGYTF. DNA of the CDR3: TGTGCCAGCAGGGCAGGGGGCAACTATGGCTACACCTTC.

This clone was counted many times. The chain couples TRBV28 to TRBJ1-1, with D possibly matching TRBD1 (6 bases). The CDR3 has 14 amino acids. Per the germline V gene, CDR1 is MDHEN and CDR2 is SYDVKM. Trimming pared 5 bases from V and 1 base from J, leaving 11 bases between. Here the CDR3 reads CASSAGTSNTEAFF. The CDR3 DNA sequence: TGTGCCAGCAGTGCCGGGACATCGAACACTGAAGCTTTCTTT.

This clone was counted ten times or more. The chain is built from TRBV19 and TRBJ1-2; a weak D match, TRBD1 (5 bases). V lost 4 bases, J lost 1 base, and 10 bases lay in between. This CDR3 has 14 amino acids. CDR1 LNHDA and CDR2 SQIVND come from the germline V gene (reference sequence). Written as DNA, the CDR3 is TGTGCCAGTAGTAACCCAGGGATTAACTATGGCTACACCTTC. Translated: CASSNPGINYGYTF.

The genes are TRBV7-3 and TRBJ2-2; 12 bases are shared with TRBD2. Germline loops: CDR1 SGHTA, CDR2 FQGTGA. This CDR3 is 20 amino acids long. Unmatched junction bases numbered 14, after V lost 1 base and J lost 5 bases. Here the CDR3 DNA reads TGTGCCAGCAGCTTAAAAAGAAGGCTAGCGGGAGGGCCGGGAACCGGGGAGCTGTTTTTT. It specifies CASSLKRRLAGGPGTGELFF.

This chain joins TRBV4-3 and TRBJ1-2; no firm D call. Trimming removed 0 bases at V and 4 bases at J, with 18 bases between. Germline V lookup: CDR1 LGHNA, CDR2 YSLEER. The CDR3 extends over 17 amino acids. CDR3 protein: CASSQDPGRNYPYGYTF. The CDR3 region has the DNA TGCGCCAGCAGCCAAGATCCGGGCAGGAACTACCCCTATGGCTACACCTTC.

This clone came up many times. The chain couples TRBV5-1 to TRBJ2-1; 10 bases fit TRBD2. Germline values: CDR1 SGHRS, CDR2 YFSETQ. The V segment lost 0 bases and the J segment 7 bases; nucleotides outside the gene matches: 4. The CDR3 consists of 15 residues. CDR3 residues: CASSLEGLARNEQFF. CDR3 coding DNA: TGCGCCAGCAGCTTGGAGGGACTAGCGAGGAATGAGCAGTTCTTC.